This T cell receptor (beta chain) was recovered during a study of blood T cells in healthy people across ages. The CDR3 totals 12 residues. Per germline, CDR1 DFQATT and CDR2 SNEGSKA (reference sequence). Concerning this clonotype itself: Compared with germline, one end of the junction differs, possibly owing to a read error.

Primed by a sample-barcoded 5' primer and a J-beta primer mix, a second PCR proceeded for 7 to 11 cycles. Each CDR3 protein gets one entry after TCRdb re-called the 5' RACE reads with MiXCR. The repertoire has 800,000 to 1,300,000 distinct CDR3 sequences, 25% of them found once; the top ten carry 0.65% to 0.75%. The same data also contributed to another study, on T cells of mothers and their children. This second study says: Samples were obtained from a few healthy Caucasian mothers and their six children. All extracted RNA went into cDNA synthesis, approximately 1.4 ug per 15 ul. Some 2.7 million TCR beta reads per child versus over 9 million per mother. Overlap ran slightly, non-significantly higher for related than unrelated mother-child pairs.

V gene TRBV20-1 combines with J gene TRBJ2-7, with D possibly TRBD2 on 6 matching bases. Sequenced input: blood. The receptor was isolated from a girl aged 2 to 9 in good health. The CDR3 DNA is TGCAGTACTAGCCGGGTTGGCTACGAGCAGTACTTC. It is translated as CSTSRVGYEQYF.